This TCR beta chain was identified in a study of T cell changes during pregnancy in multiple sclerosis. Assay: immunoSEQ multiplex PCR; the TCRdb copy retains only in-frame clones and omits some. This table has 36,000 or so clones, roughly 90% appearing once. CDR3 size: 17 residues. V was trimmed by 1 base and J by 0 bases, leaving 13 bases between them. Germline CDR1 reads MGHRA; CDR2 reads YSYEKL. This sequence originates from a female donor with multiple sclerosis, enrolled in a pregnancy study. The chain has TRBV4-1 and TRBJ2-1, with no clear D. Sequenced material: CD8+ T cells from peripheral blood mononuclear cells, taken in the third trimester of pregnancy. In DNA, the CDR3 is TGCGCCAGCAGCCAAGTCCCGGCGGAGAGCTCCTACAATGAGCAGTTCTTC. It codes for CASSQVPAESSYNEQFF.